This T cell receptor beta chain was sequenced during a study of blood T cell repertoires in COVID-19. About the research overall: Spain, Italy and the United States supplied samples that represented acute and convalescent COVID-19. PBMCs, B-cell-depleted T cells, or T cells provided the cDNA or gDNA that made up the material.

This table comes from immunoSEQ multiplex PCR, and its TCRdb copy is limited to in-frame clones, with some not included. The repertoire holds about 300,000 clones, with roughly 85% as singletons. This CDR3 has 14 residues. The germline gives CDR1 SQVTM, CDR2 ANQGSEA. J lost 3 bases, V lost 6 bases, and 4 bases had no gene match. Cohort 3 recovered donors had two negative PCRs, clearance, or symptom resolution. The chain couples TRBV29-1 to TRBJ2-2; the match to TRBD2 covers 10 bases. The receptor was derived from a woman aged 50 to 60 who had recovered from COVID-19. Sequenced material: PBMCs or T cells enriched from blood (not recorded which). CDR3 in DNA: TGCAGCGTCCAGACTAGCGGGTACACCGGGGAGCTGTTTTTT. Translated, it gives CSVQTSGYTGELFF.